This T cell receptor (beta chain) is from a study of blood T cell repertoires in COVID-19. Study-level background: Nucleic acid was either cDNA or gDNA, and it came from T cells, B-cell-depleted T cells, or PBMCs.

In the authors' workflow: From reference gene primer amplification, estimates of nucleated cell counts were derived. The protocol was immunoSEQ multiplex PCR, while the TCRdb copy is restricted to in-frame clones and leaves out a portion. The DNA gave D and trimming, while V, J and clone size come from that table. Of some 450,000 clones listed, 88% are singletons. This clone was counted between two and nine times. The V end lost 5 bases, the J end lost 6 bases, and 11 bases lay between the germline ends. The CDR3 has 14 residues. Germline CDR1 reads SEHNR; CDR2 reads FQNEAQ (reference sequence). Seattle enrolled patients during active infection and tracked them longitudinally.

V and J are TRBV7-9 and TRBJ1-6; TRBD1 might be the D (5 bases). The TCR was taken from a woman aged 50 to 60 with COVID-19, enrolled during active disease. Sequencing was performed on peripheral blood. In DNA, the CDR3 is TGTGCCAGCAGCCCTACAGGCCCTAATTCACCCCTCCACTTT. Translation gives CASSPTGPNSPLHF.